One and the same sample provided the 23 T cell receptor beta chains below, sequenced in a study of human T cells and chemical hapten exposure. TCRdb reanalysed the RACE reads using MiXCR and keeps one entry per CDR3 protein. The sample records 70,000 to 95,000 distinct CDR3 sequences, 6.5% to 8.5% being singletons. Regarding time point: patch test 2, 6 weeks after DPC sensitization. The treatment: therapeutic diphenylcyclopropenone sensitization with weekly scalp DPC. Sequenced material: whole blood, taken in connection with sensitization to the hapten diphenylcyclopropenone (DPC). All receptors derive from a woman aged 25 to 39 with alopecia areata. Some clones in this sample may be carry-over from other donors' samples.

The V gene is TRBV19, the J gene TRBJ2-7; the D is unclear. CDR3 size: 13 residues. Trimming took off 3 bases at V and 3 bases at J, with 9 bases between the two ends. CDR1 is LNHDA and CDR2 is SQIVND in the germline V gene (reference sequence). CDR3 sequence (DNA): TGTGCCAGTAGTATTAACAGCCTCTACGAGCAGTACTTC. Residues: CASSINSLYEQYF. The whole variable domain, remainder taken from reference TRBV19 and TRBJ2-7, is DGGITQSPKYLFRKEGQNVTLSCEQNLNHDAMYWYRQDPGQGLRLIYYSQIVNDFQKGDIAEGYSVSREKKESFPLTVTSAQKNPTAFYLCASSINSLYEQYFGPGTRLTVT.

The chain links TRBV6-6 to TRBJ1-5, with D unresolved. V lost 7 bases and J 4 bases, leaving 11 bases between the germline ends. This CDR3 has 13 amino acids. Germline values: CDR1 MNHNY, CDR2 SVGAGI (reference sequence). The CDR3 nucleotides are TGTGCCAGCATGGCCTTGATAAATCAGCCCCAGCATTTT. Translated, it gives CASMALINQPQHF.

Concerning this clonotype: This sequence may be a read error, since a much larger clone differs from it by one base. The chain recombines TRBV6-5 with TRBJ1-5, with a possible D match to TRBD1 (5 bases). The CDR3 has 13 amino acids. CDR1 is MNHEY and CDR2 is SVGAGI in the germline V gene. The CDR3 DNA is TGTGCCAGCAGTTACGGCAGGGAGCGACCCCAGAATTTT. It translates to CASSYGRERPQNF.

The rearrangement uses TRBV30 and TRBJ2-5; a possible D gene is TRBD1 (6 bases). This CDR3 has 12 residues. The germline gives CDR1 GTSNPN, CDR2 SVGIG (reference sequence). V gave up 4 bases and J gave up 2 bases, with 8 bases separating them. CDR3 coding DNA: TGTGCCTGGACAGGGACACAAGAGACCCAGTACTTC. It is translated as CAWTGTQETQYF.

Many counts were recorded for this clonotype. The chain uses TRBV20-1 and TRBJ2-4; no clear D gene. The CDR3 covers 11 residues. Looked up from germline, CDR1 is DFQATT and CDR2 is SNEGSKA (reference sequence). Trimming pared 0 bases from V and 13 bases from J, leaving 10 bases between. The CDR3 bases are TGCAGTGCTAGAGATCAGCACGTACAGTACTTC. Translation: CSARDQHVQYF.

This clonotype was recorded once. A much larger clone lies one base from this, so it may be a read error. This chain connects TRBV15 to TRBJ1-2; maybe TRBD1 (6 bases). Per the germline V gene, CDR1 is LNHNV and CDR2 is YYDKDF (reference sequence). V lost 6 bases, J lost 2 bases, and 13 bases lay in between. The CDR3 spans 14 residues. Here the CDR3 DNA reads TGTGCCACCAGTGCCTGGGGGCCCAACTATGGCTACACCTTC. It yields the protein CATSAWGPNYGYTF.

This clonotype showed up many times. The chain recombines TRBV27 with TRBJ1-1; no firm D call. The CDR3 is 13 residues long. Germline V CDR1 and CDR2: MNHEY, SMNVEV (reference sequence). Trimming removed 6 bases from V and 2 bases from J, with 10 bases in between. The CDR3 here is CASRRTANTEAFF. The CDR3 DNA reads as TGTGCCAGCAGACGGACGGCAAACACTGAAGCTTTCTTT.

This clonotype has at least ten counts. The rearrangement links TRBV6-6 to TRBJ1-5; D gene ambiguous. This CDR3 contains 15 residues. Germline V gene lookup returns CDR1 MNHNY and CDR2 SVGAGI (reference sequence). V dropped 0 bases and J dropped 0 bases, with 6 bases sitting between them. The chain's CDR3 is CASSYSHDSNQPQHF. CDR3 DNA sequence: TGTGCCAGCAGTTACTCGCACGATAGCAATCAGCCCCAGCATTTT.

This clonotype was observed a handful of times. This chain connects TRBV6-5 to TRBJ1-1, with D tentatively TRBD1 (5 bases). There are 12 residues in the CDR3. Germline-derived CDR1 and CDR2 are MNHEY and SVGAGI. Between the trimmed V and J ends, which lost 6 bases and 10 bases, there was a span of 15 bases. This CDR3 is CASRGGGVGAFF. The DNA of the CDR3 is TGTGCCAGCAGGGGGGGAGGAGTTGGAGCTTTCTTT.

This clonotype occurred many times. The rearrangement uses TRBV10-3 and TRBJ2-1, with TRBD1 matching 7 bases. J was trimmed by 5 bases and V by 6 bases; bases with no gene match: 4. This CDR3 comprises 13 residues. Germline CDR1 reads ENHRY; CDR2 reads SYGVKD. CDR3 DNA: TGTGCCATCAGAAAGGACAGGAACAATGAGCAGTTCTTC. Protein sequence: CAIRKDRNNEQFF.

For the CDR3, the DNA is TGTGCCAGCAGCAAAGTGAAGGAGACCTCTACCTTTAACTATGGCTACACCTTC. Residues: CASSKVKETSTFNYGYTF. The chain carries TRBV21-1 and TRBJ1-2. TRBV21-1 is a known pseudogene. CDR3 length equals 18 residues.

This clonotype was counted ten times or more. The genes are TRBV5-1 and TRBJ2-1; 9 bases are a match to TRBD1. CDR3 length equals 15 residues. V lost 2 bases, J lost 8 bases, and 8 bases stayed unmatched. CDR1 SGHRS and CDR2 YFSETQ come from the germline V gene. CDR3 amino acids: CASSFYGTGLDEQFF. The CDR3 DNA reads TGCGCCAGCAGCTTCTACGGGACAGGGCTAGATGAGCAGTTCTTC.

This clonotype has ten or more counts. This rearrangement joins TRBV5-1 to TRBJ2-3; D is ambiguous. With 3 bases removed from V and 2 bases from J, the gap between germline ends came to 7 bases. Germline-derived CDR1 and CDR2 are SGHRS and YFSETQ. The CDR3 covers 13 residues. CDR3 nucleotide sequence: TGCGCCAGCAGCTGGGATTCCACAGATACGCAGTATTTT. Translation: CASSWDSTDTQYF.

This clonotype was counted ten times or more. The CDR3 nucleotides read TGTGCCAGCAGCTTTGGGGTCCCCTACGAGCAGTACTTC. Translating gives CASSFGVPYEQYF. The rearrangement joins TRBV5-6 to TRBJ2-7, with D uncertain. CDR3 length: 13 residues. Trimming removed 2 bases from V and 2 bases from J, with 8 bases in between. Germline CDR1 SGHDT, CDR2 YYEEEE.

The V and J genes are TRBV12-3 or TRBV12-4 and TRBJ1-3; TRBD1 agrees at 7 bases. With 5 bases clipped from V and 3 bases from J, the junction kept 13 bases outside the gene matches. The CDR3 spans 17 residues. In DNA form, the CDR3 reads TGTGCCAGCAGTCCCCGAGGGGACAGACATAATGGAAACACCATATATTTT. It translates to CASSPRGDRHNGNTIYF.

The chain recombines TRBV18 with TRBJ1-1; D is unresolved. V was clipped by 3 bases and J by 4 bases, with 9 bases between them. Looked up from germline, CDR1 is KGHSH and CDR2 is LQKENI. CDR3 length: 13 residues. This CDR3 is CASSPAASTEAFF. In DNA form, the CDR3 reads TGTGCCAGCTCACCTGCCGCTTCCACTGAAGCTTTCTTT.

This clonotype was counted many times. The genes are TRBV2 and TRBJ2-2; D may be TRBD2 (5 bases). The CDR3 is 15 residues long. Germline V gene data show CDR1 as SNHLY and CDR2 as FYNNEI. Deletions cut 5 bases from V and 7 bases from J, with 17 bases between. Written as DNA, the CDR3 is TGTGCCAGCAGTCAGCAGAGGGCCTCTGGCGGGGAGCTGTTTTTT. It translates to CASSQQRASGGELFF.

This clonotype was recorded a few times. V is TRBV11-2 and J is TRBJ2-1, with D unclear. The CDR3 is made up of 15 amino acids. V dropped 0 bases and J dropped 6 bases, with 12 bases sitting between them. CDR1 and CDR2 from the germline V gene are SGHAT and FQNNGV. The CDR3 nucleotides read TGTGCCAGCAGCTTAGATTTGGGTGTGGTCAATGAGCAGTTCTTC. Protein product: CASSLDLGVVNEQFF.

The chain employs TRBV5-1 and TRBJ2-2, with D hard to call. The V end was cut by 4 bases, the J end by 7 bases, with 5 bases between. The length of the CDR3 is 11 residues. Germline CDR1 SGHRS, CDR2 YFSETQ. CDR3 in amino acids: CASSLNGELFF. CDR3 nucleotides: TGCGCCAGCAGCCTAAACGGGGAGCTGTTTTTT.

This clonotype has just a few counts. The chain has TRBV29-1 and TRBJ2-1; a weak D match, TRBD2 (6 bases). Germline V gives CDR1 SQVTM, CDR2 ANQGSEA. The CDR3 runs 14 residues. The germline V and J ends were trimmed by 7 bases and 5 bases, with 18 bases remaining between them. The CDR3 bases are TGCAGCGCCGGACCGGGACTCGAAGACAATGAGCAGTTCTTC. It codes for CSAGPGLEDNEQFF.

This clonotype was observed at least ten times. The chain recombines TRBV19 with TRBJ2-7; the match to TRBD1 covers 12 bases. The germline V gene encodes CDR1 LNHDA and CDR2 SQIVND (reference sequence). The length of the CDR3 is 14 residues. The J segment lost 12 bases and the V segment lost 5 bases, leaving 11 bases of the junction unmatched. In DNA, the CDR3 is TGTGCCAGTAGTCCCCGACCGGGACAGGGGGCTCTGTACTTC. Encoded protein: CASSPRPGQGALYF.

This clonotype was observed many times. The V and J genes are TRBV7-9 and TRBJ1-4; D remains unclear. Germline values: CDR1 SEHNR, CDR2 FQNEAQ (reference sequence). V was trimmed by 5 bases and J by 4 bases, leaving 8 bases between them. This CDR3 contains 13 residues. For the CDR3, the DNA is TGTGCCAGCAGCCTAGGAGTTAATGAAAAACTGTTTTTT. Encoded protein: CASSLGVNEKLFF.

The rearrangement uses TRBV20-1 and TRBJ1-2, with TRBD1 identical over 8 bases. The CDR3 has 14 residues. In germline, CDR1 is DFQATT, CDR2 SNEGSKA (reference sequence). The junction had 5 bases not matched to a gene; V was cut back by 5 bases and J by 0 bases. CDR3 DNA: TGCAGTGCTTGGGACAGGCAATCTAACTATGGCTACACCTTC. This sequence encodes CSAWDRQSNYGYTF.